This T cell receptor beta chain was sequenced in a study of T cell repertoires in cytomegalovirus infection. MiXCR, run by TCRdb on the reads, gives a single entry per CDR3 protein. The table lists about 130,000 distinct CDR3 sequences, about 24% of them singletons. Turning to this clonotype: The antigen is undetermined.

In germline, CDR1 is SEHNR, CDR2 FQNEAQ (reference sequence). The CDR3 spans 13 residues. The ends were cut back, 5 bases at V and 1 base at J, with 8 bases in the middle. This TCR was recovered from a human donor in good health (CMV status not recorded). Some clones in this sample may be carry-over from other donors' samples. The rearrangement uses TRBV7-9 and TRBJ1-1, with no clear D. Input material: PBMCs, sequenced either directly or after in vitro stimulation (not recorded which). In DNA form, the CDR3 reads TGTGCCAGCAGCCCCACAAGGAACACTGAAGCTTTCTTT. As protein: CASSPTRNTEAFF.